The present TCR beta chain was sequenced within a study of T-cell memory formation after mild COVID-19. Broader study findings: In second-wave clones peaking day 37, SARS-CoV-2 specificity remained unconfirmed.

5'RACE with constant-segment primers yielded barcoded, UMI-tagged TCR alpha and TCR beta cDNA libraries. Each CDR3 protein is one row after TCRdb ran MiXCR on the 5' RACE reads. Among approximately 480,000 distinct CDR3 sequences listed, about 20% were seen once. This CDR3 has 14 amino acids. The germline V gene has CDR1 MNHNS and CDR2 SASEGT. Deletions cut 3 bases from V and 4 bases from J, with 12 bases between. Notes on this clonotype: What it binds is unknown.

The chain employs TRBV6-1 and TRBJ1-2; no reliable D call. The source is an adult woman who had mild COVID-19 (a few samples of this study predate the infection). Cell type and time point are not known. The source material was PBMCs or a T cell subset sorted from them (not recorded which). CDR3 DNA sequence: TGTGCCAGCAGTGACGGGCCCAGCATCTATGGCTACACCTTC. Translation gives CASSDGPSIYGYTF.